This T cell receptor (beta chain) originates from a study of CD8 T cells in Susac syndrome. Looked up from germline, CDR1 is KGHSH and CDR2 is LQKENI. Trimming removed 6 bases from V and 6 bases from J; junction bases left unmatched: 7. The CDR3 covers 13 residues. RNA was extracted with the RNeasy kit, and a quantity of roughly 0.45 to 1 ug was reverse transcribed using random hexamers. With immunoSEQ multiplex PCR, TCR beta CDR3 was amplified across 54 Vbeta and 13 Jbeta. Each CDR3 protein gets one entry after TCRdb re-called the immunoSEQ multiplex PCR reads with MiXCR. There are 95,000 to 150,000 distinct CDR3 sequences in the sample; around 94% occur only once, and 0.07% to 0.09% lies in the top ten. Sequencing of TCR beta was undertaken in CD8+ and CD4+ T cells derived from blood. Healthy donors matched for age and sex were used as controls. Negative isolation was used for CD8+ and CD4+ T cells, and FACS enrichment was applied to TEMRA cells.

Sequencing was done on a sample of CD4+ T cells from PBMCs. The J gene is TRBJ2-7, the V gene TRBV18, with TRBD1 matching 8 bases. The source of this sequence is a human donor in good health. The CDR3, as DNA: TGTGCCAGCTCTCCGGACAGGGTCGGCGAGCAGTACTTC. The encoded protein is CASSPDRVGEQYF.